This TCR beta chain comes out of a study of cytomegalovirus exposure and HLA in healthy donors. Across the study: The 100 million to 120 million unique TCR beta sequences, from about 179 million T cells, were found by an earlier analysis.

Unmatched junction bases numbered 11, after V lost 3 bases and J lost 6 bases. The CDR3 runs to 16 residues. From germline, CDR1 is SQVTM and CDR2 ANQGSEA. It was with 60 Vbeta and 13 Jbeta primers that the PCR ran. Original processing methods: As a later analysis found, there were approximately 80 million unique TCR beta chains, of which around 9.9 million were shared. Some clones are missing from TCRdb's copy, which holds only in-frame ones; the method was immunoSEQ multiplex PCR. V, J and clone size are those of that table, while D and trimming were read from the DNA. The sample contains around 75,000 clones, roughly 76% of which appear only once. General study results and limits: Most sequenced TCRs were rare (though some public TCRs occurred in many donors).

To note about this clone: The target antigen is unknown.

The sample consisted of PBMCs. The rearrangement uses TRBV29-1 and TRBJ2-3, with 11 bases matching TRBD2. This sequence originates from a man between 18 and 35 years old in good health and CMV-seronegative. The CDR3: CSVEALGSGGADTQYF. CDR3 in DNA: TGCAGCGTTGAGGCCCTGGGTAGCGGGGGGGCCGATACGCAGTATTTT.